These 5 T cell receptor beta chains originate from one sample sequenced in a study of cytomegalovirus exposure and HLA in healthy donors. Vbeta (60) and Jbeta (13) primers were used in the PCR. Assay: immunoSEQ multiplex PCR; the TCRdb copy retains only in-frame clones and omits some. The top ten clones hold around 8.5% of a sample with 110,000 or so clones, less than 85% of them seen once. The source material was PBMCs. The receptors come from a man in his forties in good health and CMV-seropositive.

The sample holds a few counts of this clone. The J gene is TRBJ1-2, the V gene TRBV12-5; D may be TRBD1 (5 bases). V was shortened by 6 bases and J by 3 bases, with 11 bases between the two germline ends. Germline V gives CDR1 LGHNT, CDR2 FRNRAP. The CDR3 runs to 13 residues. CDR3 nucleotide sequence: TGTGCTAGTGGCATCGACAGCGACTATGGCTACACCTTC. Amino acid sequence: CASGIDSDYGYTF.

This sequence joins TRBV10-3 and TRBJ1-1; D gene ambiguous. Looked up from germline, CDR1 is ENHRY and CDR2 is SYGVKD. The CDR3 is made up of 13 amino acids. V lost 4 bases and J lost 1, with 7 bases in between. In nucleotides, the CDR3 is TGTGCCATCAGTGCAACTCCGAACACTGAAGCTTTCTTT. Its protein is CAISATPNTEAFF.

This chain uses TRBV12-5 with TRBJ2-3; no clear D gene. This CDR3 region has 11 residues. Germline V gene data show CDR1 as LGHNT and CDR2 as FRNRAP. Trimming pared 11 bases from V and 2 bases from J, leaving 8 bases between. CDR3 DNA: TGTGCTTCTAAATCCACAGATACGCAGTATTTT. This translates into CASKSTDTQYF.

The gene calls are TRBV6-5 and TRBJ2-1, with D perhaps matching TRBD1 (5 bases). The CDR3 runs to 14 residues. CDR1 and CDR2 from the germline V gene are MNHEY and SVGAGI. V was shortened by 2 bases and J by 7 bases, with 12 bases between the two germline ends. CDR3 bases: TGTGCCAGCAGTTACGGGGCAGGGTTGAATGAGCAGTTCTTC. Translated, it gives CASSYGAGLNEQFF.

This rearrangement joins TRBV18 to TRBJ1-1, with D tentatively TRBD1 (5 bases). The germline V gene has CDR1 KGHSH and CDR2 LQKENI. V lost 4 bases, J lost 4 bases, and 16 bases lay in between. CDR3 size: 15 residues. DNA of the CDR3: TGTGCCAGCTCACTGTGGTCGGGGGATGGCACTGAAGCTTTCTTT. Residues: CASSLWSGDGTEAFF. Drawing the rest from reference TRBV18 and TRBJ1-1, the complete variable domain is NAGVMQNPRHLVRRRGQEARLRCSPMKGHSHVYWYRQLPEEGLKFMVYLQKENIIDESGMPKERFSAEFPKEGPSILRIQQVVRGDSAAYFCASSLWSGDGTEAFFGQGTRLTVV.